The sequence of this TCR beta chain was determined in a study of T cell repertoires in cytomegalovirus infection. As for the study in general: An indication of both CMV infection and matching HLA type came from public TCR beta signatures. Overall study results and limits: HLA-C-restricted CMV-specific TCR beta clonotypes prevailed in the ex vivo response.

Trimming took 9 bases from V and 0 from J, leaving 14 bases between them. The CDR3 length is 14 residues. The V gene's germline CDR1 is MNHEY and CDR2 SMNVEV (reference sequence). This clonotype came up many times. No antigen is known for it. TCRdb analysed the reads with MiXCR anew, one entry per CDR3 protein. The sample records fewer than 550,000 distinct CDR3 sequences, 15% to 20% being singletons. The receptor's source is a human donor in good health (CMV status not recorded). Some clones in this sample may be carry-over from other donors' samples. Sequenced sample: CD8+ T cells from PBMCs. The rearrangement joins TRBV27 to TRBJ1-1; tentative D call: TRBD1 (5 bases). The DNA of the CDR3 is TGTGCCAGTAGTATAAGGGGCTTGAACACTGAAGCTTTCTTT. It yields the protein CASSIRGLNTEAFF.